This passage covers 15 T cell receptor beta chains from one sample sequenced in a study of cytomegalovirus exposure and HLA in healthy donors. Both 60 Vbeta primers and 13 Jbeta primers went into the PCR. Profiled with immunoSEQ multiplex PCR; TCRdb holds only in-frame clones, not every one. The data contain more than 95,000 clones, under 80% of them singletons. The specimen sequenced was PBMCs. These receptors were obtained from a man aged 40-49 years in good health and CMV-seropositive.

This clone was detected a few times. The DNA for the CDR3 is TGTGCCAGCTCACCATACTACTCGGGACAGGGAGCTAATTCACCCCTCCACTTT. Its translation: CASSPYYSGQGANSPLHF. The V call is TRBV18, the J call TRBJ1-6; 9 bases fit TRBD1. This CDR3 has 18 residues. J gave up 6 bases and V 2 bases, and 11 bases lay outside the gene matches. Germline V gives CDR1 KGHSH, CDR2 LQKENI.

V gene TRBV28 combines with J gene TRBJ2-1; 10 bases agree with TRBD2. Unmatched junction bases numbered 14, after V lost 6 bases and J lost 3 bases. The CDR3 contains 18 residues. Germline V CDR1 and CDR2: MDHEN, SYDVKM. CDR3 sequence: CASRHRKSQREGYNEQFF. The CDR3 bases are TGTGCCAGCAGACACCGAAAGTCCCAGCGGGAGGGCTACAATGAGCAGTTCTTC.

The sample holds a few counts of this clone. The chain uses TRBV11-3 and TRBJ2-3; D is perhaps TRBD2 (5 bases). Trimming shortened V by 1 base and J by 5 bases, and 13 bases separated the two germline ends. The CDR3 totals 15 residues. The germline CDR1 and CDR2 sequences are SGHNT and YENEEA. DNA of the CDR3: TGTGCCAGCAGCTTAGCGGGGATCTCTAAAGATACGCAGTATTTT. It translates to CASSLAGISKDTQYF. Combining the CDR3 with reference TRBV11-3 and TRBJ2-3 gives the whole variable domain EAGVVQSPRYKIIEKKQPVAFWCNPISGHNTLYWYLQNLGQGPELLIRYENEEAVDDSQLPKDRFSAERLKGVDSTLKIQPAELGDSAVYLCASSLAGISKDTQYFGPGTRLTVL.

The CDR3 protein is CASSIEGQAYNEQFF. The CDR3 DNA sequence: TGTGCCAGTAGTATAGAGGGGCAAGCCTACAATGAGCAGTTCTTC. The genes are TRBV19 and TRBJ2-1; D perhaps matches TRBD1 (5 bases). This CDR3 is 15 amino acids long. V dropped 0 bases and J dropped 2 bases, with 8 bases sitting between them. Germline V gene lookup returns CDR1 LNHDA and CDR2 SQIVND (reference sequence). The whole variable domain, remainder taken from reference TRBV19 and TRBJ2-1, is DGGITQSPKYLFRKEGQNVTLSCEQNLNHDAMYWYRQDPGQGLRLIYYSQIVNDFQKGDIAEGYSVSREKKESFPLTVTSAQKNPTAFYLCASSIEGQAYNEQFFGPGTRLTVL.

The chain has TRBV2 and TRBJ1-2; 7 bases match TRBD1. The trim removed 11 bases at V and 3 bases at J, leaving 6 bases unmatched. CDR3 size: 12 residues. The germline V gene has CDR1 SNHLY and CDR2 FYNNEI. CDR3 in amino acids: CAVRDSHYGYTF. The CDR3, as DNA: TGTGCCGTGCGGGACAGCCACTATGGCTACACCTTC.

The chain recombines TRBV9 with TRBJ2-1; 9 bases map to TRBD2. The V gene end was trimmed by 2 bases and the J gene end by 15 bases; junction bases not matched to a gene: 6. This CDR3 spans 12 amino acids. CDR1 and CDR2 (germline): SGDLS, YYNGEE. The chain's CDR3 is CASSVEGTSPFF. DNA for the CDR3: TGTGCCAGCAGCGTCGAGGGGACTAGCCCGTTCTTC.

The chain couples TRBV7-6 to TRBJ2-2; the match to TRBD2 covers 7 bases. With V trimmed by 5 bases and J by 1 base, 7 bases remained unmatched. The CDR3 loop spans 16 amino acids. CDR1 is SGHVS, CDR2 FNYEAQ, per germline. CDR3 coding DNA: TGTGCCAGCAGCGAGAGACTAGCCCTGAACACCGGGGAGCTGTTTTTT. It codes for CASSERLALNTGELFF. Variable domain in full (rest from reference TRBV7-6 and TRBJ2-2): GAGVSQSPRYKVTKRGQDVALRCDPISGHVSLYWYRQALGQGPEFLTYFNYEAQQDKSGLPNDRFSAERPEGSISTLTIQRTEQRDSAMYRCASSERLALNTGELFFGEGSRLTVL.

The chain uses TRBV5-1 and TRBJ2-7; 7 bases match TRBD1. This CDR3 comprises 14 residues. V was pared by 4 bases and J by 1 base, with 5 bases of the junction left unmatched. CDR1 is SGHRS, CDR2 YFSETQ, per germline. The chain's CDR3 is CASSTRDSSYEQYF. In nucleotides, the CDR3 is TGCGCCAGCAGCACCCGGGACAGTTCCTACGAGCAGTACTTC. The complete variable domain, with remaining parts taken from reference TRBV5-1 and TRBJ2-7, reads KAGVTQTPRYLIKTRGQQVTLSCSPISGHRSVSWYQQTPGQGLQFLFEYFSETQRNKGNFPGRFSGRQFSNSRSEMNVSTLELGDSALYLCASSTRDSSYEQYFGPGTRLTVT.

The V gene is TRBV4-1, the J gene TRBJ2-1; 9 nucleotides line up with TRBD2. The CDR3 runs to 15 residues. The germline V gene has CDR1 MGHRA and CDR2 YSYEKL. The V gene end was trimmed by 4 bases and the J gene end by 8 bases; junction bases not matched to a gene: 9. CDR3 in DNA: TGCGCCAGCAGCCGGCCAACTAGCGGGTCGGATGAGCAGTTCTTC. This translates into CASSRPTSGSDEQFF.

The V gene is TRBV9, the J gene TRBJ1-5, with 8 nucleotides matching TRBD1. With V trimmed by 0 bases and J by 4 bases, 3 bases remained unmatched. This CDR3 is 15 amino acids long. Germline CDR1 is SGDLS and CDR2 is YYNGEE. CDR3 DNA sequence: TGTGCCAGCAGCGTAGGGACAGGGCTGAATCAGCCCCAGCATTTT. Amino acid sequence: CASSVGTGLNQPQHF.

For the CDR3, the DNA is TGTGCCACCAAGGACAGGCCCGGGGACACCGGGGAGCTGTTTTTT. It translates to CATKDRPGDTGELFF. The V gene is TRBV10-3, the J gene TRBJ2-2; TRBD1 matches 7 bases. Germline CDR1 is ENHRY and CDR2 is SYGVKD. V shed 10 bases, J shed 3 bases, and the junction held 11 bases outside the gene matches. The length of the CDR3 is 15 residues.

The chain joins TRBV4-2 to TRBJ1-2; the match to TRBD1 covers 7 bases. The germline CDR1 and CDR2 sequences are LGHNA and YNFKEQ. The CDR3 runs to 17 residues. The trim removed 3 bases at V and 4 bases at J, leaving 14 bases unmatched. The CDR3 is CASSQTNRDSQAYGYTF. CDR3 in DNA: TGTGCCAGCAGCCAGACAAACCGGGACAGCCAAGCCTATGGCTACACCTTC.

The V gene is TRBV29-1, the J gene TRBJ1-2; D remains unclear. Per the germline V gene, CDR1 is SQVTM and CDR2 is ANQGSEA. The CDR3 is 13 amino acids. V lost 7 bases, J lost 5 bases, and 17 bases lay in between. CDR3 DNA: TGCAGCGGAAAAAGTAGTGGGAGGTATGGCTACACCTTC. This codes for CSGKSSGRYGYTF.

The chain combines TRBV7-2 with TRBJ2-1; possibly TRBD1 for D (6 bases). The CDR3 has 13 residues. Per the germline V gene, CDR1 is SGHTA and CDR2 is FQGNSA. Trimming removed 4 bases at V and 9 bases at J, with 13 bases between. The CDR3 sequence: CASSSPDRSEQFF. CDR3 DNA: TGTGCCAGCAGCTCCCCGGACAGATCTGAGCAGTTCTTC.

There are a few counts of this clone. Written as DNA, the CDR3 is TGTGCCAGCAACGGACAGGGGGCCGGGGAGCTGTTTTTT. It encodes CASNGQGAGELFF. This chain links TRBV7-9 with TRBJ2-2, with 10 bases aligning to TRBD1. V trimming: 7 bases; J trimming: 6 bases; junction bases outside the gene matches: 2. This CDR3 comprises 13 residues. Per the germline V gene, CDR1 is SEHNR and CDR2 is FQNEAQ (reference sequence).